A single sample is the source of the 25 T cell receptor beta chains below, sequenced in a study of blood T cells in healthy people across ages. A second PCR of roughly 7 to 11 cycles used a sample-barcoded 5' primer and a J-beta primer mix. TCRdb called the 5' RACE reads again in MiXCR, with one record for every CDR3 protein. The sample holds around 800,000 distinct CDR3 sequences; 40% to 65% are singletons and the top ten take 41%. Sequenced input: blood. The origin of the receptors is a man older than 75 in good health.

The rearrangement joins TRBV29-1 to TRBJ2-7; the D gene could be TRBD1 or TRBD2 (5 bases each). Trimming stripped 8 bases from V and 4 bases from J, with 18 bases between. The CDR3 length is 13 residues. Germline loops: CDR1 SQVTM, CDR2 ANQGSEA. CDR3 sequence: CSTRMGRYYEQYF. The CDR3 region has the DNA TGCAGCACGCGAATGGGACGGTATTACGAGCAGTACTTC.

This clonotype has just a few counts. The rearrangement uses TRBV5-1 and TRBJ2-7, with 9 bases fitting TRBD1. The CDR3 totals 16 residues. CDR1 SGHRS and CDR2 YFSETQ come from the germline V gene. The junction had 8 bases not matched to a gene; V was cut back by 2 bases and J by 2 bases. The CDR3 protein is CASSLDGQGRTYEQYF. The CDR3 DNA is TGCGCCAGCAGCTTAGACGGACAGGGGAGAACCTACGAGCAGTACTTC. Full variable domain (remainder filled in from reference TRBV5-1 and TRBJ2-7): KAGVTQTPRYLIKTRGQQVTLSCSPISGHRSVSWYQQTPGQGLQFLFEYFSETQRNKGNFPGRFSGRQFSNSRSEMNVSTLELGDSALYLCASSLDGQGRTYEQYFGPGTRLTVT.

Here the CDR3 DNA reads TGTGCCAGCAGTGATGAAATCAGCGATGAGCAGTTCTTC. Amino acids: CASSDEISDEQFF. The rearrangement uses TRBV25-1 and TRBJ2-1; D unresolved. CDR1 and CDR2 from the germline V gene are MGHDK and SYGVNS. Trimming removed 3 bases from V and 8 bases from J, with 11 bases in between. There are 13 residues in the CDR3. The variable domain in full, with the rest retrieved from reference TRBV25-1 and TRBJ2-1, is EADIYQTPRYLVIGTGKKITLECSQTMGHDKMYWYQQDPGMELHLIHYSYGVNSTEKGDLSSESTVSRIRTEHFPLTLESARPSHTSQYLCASSDEISDEQFFGPGTRLTVL.

This clonotype has only a few counts. The V gene is TRBV24-1, the J gene TRBJ2-1; D gene ambiguous. Germline V lookup: CDR1 KGHDR, CDR2 SFDVKD. The ends were cut back, 4 bases at V and 7 bases at J, with 10 bases in the middle. The CDR3 runs 13 residues. The CDR3 region has the DNA TGTGCCACCAGTGAGGATGGAATTAATGAGCAGTTCTTC. Amino acids: CATSEDGINEQFF.

V is TRBV7-3 and J is TRBJ2-5; TRBD2 matches 14 bases. The V segment lost 5 bases and the J segment 1 base; nucleotides outside the gene matches: 6. The CDR3 totals 17 residues. Germline values: CDR1 SGHTA, CDR2 FQGTGA. CDR3 sequence (DNA): TGTGCCAGCAGCGGGCCCGGGACTAGCGGGAGCCAAGAGACCCAGTACTTC. Translated: CASSGPGTSGSQETQYF.

J is TRBJ1-1 and V is TRBV24-1; 9 bases are a match to TRBD1. V was pared by 4 bases and J by 3 bases, with 5 bases of the junction left unmatched. Germline CDR1 KGHDR, CDR2 SFDVKD. The CDR3 runs 15 residues. CDR3 in DNA: TGTGCCACCAGTGACCCGGGACAGGGTGACACTGAAGCTTTCTTT. Protein sequence: CATSDPGQGDTEAFF.

The V gene is TRBV6-1, the J gene TRBJ1-2; TRBD1 agrees at 7 bases. This CDR3 contains 18 residues. With V trimmed by 6 bases and J by 0 bases, 16 bases remained unmatched. Looked up from germline, CDR1 is MNHNS and CDR2 is SASEGT. The CDR3 loop reads CASSLRAGGLQANYGYTF. Written as DNA, the CDR3 is TGTGCCAGCAGCCTTAGGGCAGGGGGGCTTCAAGCTAACTATGGCTACACCTTC.

The chain joins TRBV12-3 or TRBV12-4 to TRBJ2-4; possible D gene TRBD2, 6 bases. With 5 bases removed from V and 1 base from J, the gap between germline ends came to 15 bases. This CDR3 comprises 16 residues. The CDR3: CASSLPTRGAKNIQYF. The CDR3 coding sequence is TGTGCCAGCAGTCTCCCGACTAGAGGGGCCAAAAACATTCAGTACTTC.

This chain uses TRBV7-2 with TRBJ2-5; weak D call: TRBD2 (6 bases). Trimming left V 4 bases short and J 5 bases short, with 20 bases between. This CDR3 comprises 16 residues. Germline V CDR1 and CDR2: SGHTA, FQGNSA. Here the CDR3 DNA reads TGTGCCAGCAGCTCCTCCCGGGGACTCGCCTCGGAGACCCAGTACTTC. Protein: CASSSSRGLASETQYF.

The V call is TRBV29-1, the J call TRBJ2-2, with D tentatively TRBD2 (6 bases). Germline V gene sequence: CDR1 SQVTM, CDR2 ANQGSEA. The CDR3 covers 13 residues. The V end lost 6 bases, the J end lost 5 bases, and 13 bases lay between the germline ends. CDR3 bases: TGCAGCGTGGCCCATGGGGGGACCGGGGAGCTGTTTTTT. Its translation is CSVAHGGTGELFF.

The chain has TRBV5-5 and TRBJ2-3; D may be TRBD1 or TRBD2 (5 bases each). CDR1 and CDR2 (germline): SGHKS, YYEKEE (reference sequence). V lost 7 bases to trimming and J lost 4 bases, with 13 bases between them. The CDR3 consists of 13 residues. The CDR3 DNA sequence: TGTGCCAGCGTAGAAGTGGGGGCAGATACGCAGTATTTT. Translation: CASVEVGADTQYF. Supplemented by reference TRBV5-5 and TRBJ2-3, the full variable domain reads DAGVTQSPTHLIKTRGQQVTLRCSPISGHKSVSWYQQVLGQGPQFIFQYYEKEERGRGNFPDRFSARQFPNYSSELNVNALLLGDSALYLCASVEVGADTQYFGPGTRLTVL.

The J gene is TRBJ2-6, the V gene TRBV18; TRBD2 agrees at 12 bases. This CDR3 has 17 residues. The trim removed 1 base at V and 4 bases at J, leaving 2 bases unmatched. Germline assignment: CDR1 KGHSH and CDR2 LQKENI. CDR3 DNA sequence: TGTGCCAGCTCACCACAGACTAGCGGGAGCGGGGCCAACGTCCTGACTTTC. Encoded protein: CASSPQTSGSGANVLTF.

The chain combines TRBV10-3 with TRBJ2-5, with TRBD2 matching over 10 bases. Germline CDR1 reads ENHRY; CDR2 reads SYGVKD. V lost 4 bases and J lost 4; bases outside the gene matches: 6. This CDR3 spans 15 amino acids. The CDR3: CAISGGTSVSETQYF. CDR3 bases: TGTGCCATCAGTGGCGGGACTAGCGTATCAGAGACCCAGTACTTC.

This clonotype has more than one count but fewer than ten. The chain employs TRBV4-1 and TRBJ1-4, with D possibly TRBD1 on 5 matching bases. The CDR3 has 14 residues. Trimming stripped 0 bases from V and 8 bases from J, with 10 bases between. In germline, CDR1 is MGHRA, CDR2 YSYEKL. CDR3 residues: CASSQENRGEKLFF. The CDR3 nucleotides read TGCGCCAGCAGCCAAGAAAACCGGGGGGAAAAACTGTTTTTT.

This clonotype was detected a few times. This chain uses TRBV5-1 with TRBJ2-7, with D tentatively TRBD1 (6 bases). The germline gives CDR1 SGHRS, CDR2 YFSETQ. Deletions cut 5 bases from V and 4 bases from J, with 16 bases between. This CDR3 contains 14 residues. CDR3: CASSSGTSEYEQYF. The CDR3 coding sequence is TGCGCCAGCAGTTCCGGGACATCGGAATACGAGCAGTACTTC.

This clonotype was found a few times. The chain has TRBV20-1 and TRBJ1-6; 8 bases line up with TRBD1. Trimming took 5 bases from V and 3 from J; bases not matched to a gene: 6. The CDR3 contains 15 residues. The germline CDR1 and CDR2 sequences are DFQATT and SNEGSKA (reference sequence). CDR3 DNA sequence: TGCAGTGCTTCGGACAGGGAGGGCTATAATTCACCCCTCCACTTT. Translation: CSASDREGYNSPLHF.

The gene calls are TRBV18 and TRBJ2-6; D is undetermined. The CDR3 extends over 14 amino acids. The germline CDR1 and CDR2 sequences are KGHSH and LQKENI. Trimming left V 0 bases short and J 7 bases short, with 7 bases between. The CDR3 region is CASSPPEKANVLTF. The CDR3 DNA sequence: TGTGCCAGCTCACCACCCGAGAAAGCCAACGTCCTGACTTTC.

The rearrangement uses TRBV29-1 and TRBJ2-2, with D uncertain. Germline V gene sequence: CDR1 SQVTM, CDR2 ANQGSEA. V was pared by 0 bases and J by 5 bases, with 10 bases between. This CDR3 is built from 14 residues. CDR3 DNA sequence: TGCAGCGTTGAAGATGGTGTCACAACCGGGGAGCTGTTTTTT. Its translation is CSVEDGVTTGELFF.

This clonotype came up a few times. This chain connects TRBV29-1 to TRBJ1-1; D gene uncertain. In germline, CDR1 is SQVTM, CDR2 ANQGSEA. Trimming pared 7 bases from V and 2 bases from J, leaving 11 bases between. The CDR3 has 12 amino acids. DNA of the CDR3: TGCAGCGCTGGTCGGGGAAACACTGAAGCTTTCTTT. Translating it yields CSAGRGNTEAFF.

The genes are TRBV19 and TRBJ2-1; TRBD2 matches 10 bases. The ends lost 3 bases at V and 12 bases at J; junction bases unmatched: 11. The CDR3 totals 15 residues. Germline lookup yields CDR1 LNHDA and CDR2 SQIVND (reference sequence). For the CDR3, the DNA is TGTGCCAGTAGTATTTACGGACTAGCGGTCCACGGGCAGTTCTTC. This sequence encodes CASSIYGLAVHGQFF.

The chain combines TRBV28 with TRBJ2-4, with TRBD2 matching 10 bases. V lost 5 bases, J lost 2 bases, and 9 bases stayed unmatched. Germline-derived CDR1 and CDR2 are MDHEN and SYDVKM. The CDR3 extends over 17 amino acids. CDR3 nucleotide sequence: TGTGCCAGCAGTCTGCCCCCTAGCGGGAGTCCCAAAAACATTCAGTACTTC. Translation: CASSLPPSGSPKNIQYF. Filled out from reference TRBV28 and TRBJ2-4, the complete variable domain reads DVKVTQSSRYLVKRTGEKVFLECVQDMDHENMFWYRQDPGLGLRLIYFSYDVKMKEKGDIPEGYSVSREKKERFSLILESASTNQTSMYLCASSLPPSGSPKNIQYFGAGTRLSVL.

CDR3 region: CAISVGGEGYEQYF. DNA for the CDR3: TGTGCCATCAGTGTCGGAGGTGAGGGCTACGAGCAGTACTTC. The rearrangement joins TRBV10-3 to TRBJ2-7, with D perhaps TRBD2 (5 bases). The CDR3 sequence is 14 residues long. With 4 bases removed from V and 3 bases from J, the gap between germline ends came to 13 bases. CDR1 and CDR2 (germline): ENHRY, SYGVKD.

The gene calls are TRBV5-1 and TRBJ1-1, with D perhaps matching TRBD1 (6 bases). This CDR3 is built from 13 residues. Trimming removed 3 bases from V and 10 bases from J, with 16 bases in between. Germline V CDR1 and CDR2: SGHRS, YFSETQ. The CDR3 loop is CASSWAPDSAAFF. CDR3 DNA: TGCGCCAGCAGCTGGGCTCCGGACAGCGCAGCTTTCTTT.

The chain uses TRBV27 and TRBJ2-3; 13 bases line up with TRBD2. The V and J ends lost 3 bases and 3 bases, in that order; junction bases with no gene match: 12. Germline CDR1 MNHEY, CDR2 SMNVEV (reference sequence). The CDR3 runs 19 residues. The CDR3, as DNA: TGTGCCAGCAGTTTCAGAGGGACTAGCGGGACTATGAGAACAGATACGCAGTATTTT. It is translated as CASSFRGTSGTMRTDTQYF.

J is TRBJ2-3 and V is TRBV9, with TRBD2 as a possible D gene (6 bases). The CDR3 consists of 14 residues. Germline assignment: CDR1 SGDLS and CDR2 YYNGEE. The V end was cut by 1 base, the J end by 14 bases, with 20 bases between. CDR3 nucleotides: TGTGCCAGCAGCGTAACCGCGGGAAGTAGAGACGCGTATTTT. It is translated as CASSVTAGSRDAYF.